This entry describes one T cell receptor (beta chain). The sample is drawn from a study of T-cell reconstitution after alpha-beta-depleted transplantation in children. This CDR3 has 17 amino acids. With V trimmed by 5 bases and J by 4 bases, 12 bases remained unmatched. Germline V CDR1 and CDR2: KGHDR, SFDVKD. A library of TCRbeta sequences, prepared with unique molecular identifiers, was generated. TCRdb independently ran MiXCR on the PCR reads; one entry per CDR3 protein. The sample yields over 100,000 distinct CDR3 sequences, 10% to 13% seen once. The sample was PBMCs, taken before TCRalphabeta/CD19-depleted stem cell transplant. The chain has TRBV24-1 and TRBJ2-2; TRBD1 agrees at 7 bases. The clonotype comes from a boy aged 2 to 10 with acute lymphoblastic leukemia, due to receive a stem cell transplant. The chain's CDR3 is CATSGRTQTGTTGELFF. CDR3 nucleotides: TGTGCCACCAGTGGACGCACTCAGACAGGGACCACCGGGGAGCTGTTTTTT.